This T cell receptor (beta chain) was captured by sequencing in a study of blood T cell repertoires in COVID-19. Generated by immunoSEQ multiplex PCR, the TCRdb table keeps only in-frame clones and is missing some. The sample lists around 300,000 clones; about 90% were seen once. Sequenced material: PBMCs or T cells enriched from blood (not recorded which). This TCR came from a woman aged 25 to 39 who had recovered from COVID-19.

CDR3 in DNA: TGCGCCAGCAGCTTGGGGGGACAGGGTACAGGAACTAATGAAAAACTGTTTTTT. Protein: CASSLGGQGTGTNEKLFF. The gene calls are TRBV5-1 and TRBJ1-4, with TRBD1 matching 9 bases. Per germline, CDR1 SGHRS and CDR2 YFSETQ. This CDR3 region has 18 residues. V trimming: 0 bases; J trimming: 1 base; junction bases outside the gene matches: 7.